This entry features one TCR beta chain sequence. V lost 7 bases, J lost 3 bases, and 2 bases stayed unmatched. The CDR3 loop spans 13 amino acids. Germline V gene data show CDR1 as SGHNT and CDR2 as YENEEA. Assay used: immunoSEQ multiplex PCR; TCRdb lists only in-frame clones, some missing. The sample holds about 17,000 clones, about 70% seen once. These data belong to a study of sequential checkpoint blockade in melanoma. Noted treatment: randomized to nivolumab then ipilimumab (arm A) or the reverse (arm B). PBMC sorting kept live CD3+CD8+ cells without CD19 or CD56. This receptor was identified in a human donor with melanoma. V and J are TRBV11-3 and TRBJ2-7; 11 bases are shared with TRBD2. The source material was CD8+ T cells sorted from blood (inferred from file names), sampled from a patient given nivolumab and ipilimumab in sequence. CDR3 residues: CASKLAGDYEQYF. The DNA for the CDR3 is TGTGCCAGCAAACTAGCGGGGGACTACGAGCAGTACTTC. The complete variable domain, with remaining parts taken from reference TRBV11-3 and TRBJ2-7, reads EAGVVQSPRYKIIEKKQPVAFWCNPISGHNTLYWYLQNLGQGPELLIRYENEEAVDDSQLPKDRFSAERLKGVDSTLKIQPAELGDSAVYLCASKLAGDYEQYFGPGTRLTVT.